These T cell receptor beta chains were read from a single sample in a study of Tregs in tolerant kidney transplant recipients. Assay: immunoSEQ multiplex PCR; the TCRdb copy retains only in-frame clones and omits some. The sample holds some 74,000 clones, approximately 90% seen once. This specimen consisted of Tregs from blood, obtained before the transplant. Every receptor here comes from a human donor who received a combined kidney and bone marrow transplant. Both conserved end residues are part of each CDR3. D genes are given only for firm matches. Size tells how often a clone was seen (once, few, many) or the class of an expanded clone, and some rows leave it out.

CASSWRQGGEQYF | TGTGCCAGCAGTTGGCGACAGGGTGGGGAGCAGTACTTC | TRBJ2-7 | NA | TRBV28 | TRBD1
CASSYSGGPPYEQYF | TGTGCCAGCAGTTACTCTGGGGGGCCCCCCTACGAGCAGTACTTC | TRBJ2-7 | NA | TRBV6-6 | NA
CATSRDAGGSNEKLFF | TGTGCCACCAGCAGAGATGCTGGGGGGAGTAATGAAAAACTGTTTTTT | TRBJ1-4 | NA | TRBV15 | NA
CASSLGDGAYNEQFF | TGTGCCAGCAGCTTAGGAGATGGAGCTTACAATGAGCAGTTCTTC | TRBJ2-1 | NA | TRBV11-2 | NA
CASSLVGLLPNEQFF | TGTGCCAGCAGCTTAGTGGGCCTCCTCCCCAATGAGCAGTTCTTC | TRBJ2-1 | NA | TRBV7-8 | NA
CASSRDRGAQYF | TGTGCCAGCAGCCGGGACAGGGGGGCGCAGTATTTT | TRBJ2-3 | NA | TRBV7-3 | TRBD1
CASSTVIKFEAFF | TGTGCCAGCAGTACGGTAATCAAATTTGAAGCTTTCTTT | TRBJ1-1 | few | TRBV6-1 | NA
CASSVGQGNTGELFF | TGTGCCAGCAGTGTGGGACAGGGGAACACCGGGGAGCTGTTTTTT | TRBJ2-2 | NA | TRBV2 | TRBD1
CASSLAQERGSYEQYF | TGTGCCAGCAGCTTAGCTCAGGAAAGGGGCTCCTACGAGCAGTACTTC | TRBJ2-7 | NA | TRBV7-9 | NA
CASSPESGRATYEQYF | TGTGCCAGCAGCCCAGAGAGCGGGAGGGCTACTTACGAGCAGTACTTC | TRBJ2-7 | once | TRBV7-3 | TRBD2
CASSLLAGGYDEQFF | TGTGCCAGCAGTTTACTAGCGGGAGGGTACGATGAGCAGTTCTTC | TRBJ2-1 | NA | TRBV27 | TRBD2
CASIGQGTHNEQFF | TGTGCCAGTATCGGACAGGGGACACACAATGAGCAGTTCTTC | TRBJ2-1 | NA | TRBV19 | TRBD1
CASGDWSTDTQYF | TGTGCCAGCGGGGACTGGTCCACAGATACGCAGTATTTT | TRBJ2-3 | NA | TRBV27 | NA
CASSLSRGQSNEQFF | TGCGCCAGCAGCCTCTCCAGGGGTCAGAGTAATGAGCAGTTCTTC | TRBJ2-1 | NA | TRBV5-1 | NA
CSVEGTNSSGLAGGPVDTQYF | TGCAGCGTTGAAGGGACAAACTCCTCCGGACTAGCGGGAGGGCCGGTAGATACGCAGTATTTT | TRBJ2-3 | NA | TRBV29-1 | TRBD2
CASSPWQAYGYTF | TGTGCCAGCTCACCCTGGCAGGCCTATGGCTACACCTTC | TRBJ1-2 | NA | TRBV18 | NA
CASSPGTSGPLGNEQFF | TGCGCCAGCAGCCCCGGGACTAGCGGGCCCCTCGGAAATGAGCAGTTCTTC | TRBJ2-1 | NA | TRBV5-1 | TRBD2
CASSQESPGGTKNIQYF | TGCGCCAGCAGCCAAGAATCGCCAGGGGGCACCAAAAACATTCAGTACTTC | TRBJ2-4 | NA | TRBV4-3 | TRBD1
CASSLIAGTSGRDEQFF | TGTGCCAGCAGCTTAATCGCCGGGACTAGCGGGAGAGATGAGCAGTTCTTC | TRBJ2-1 | NA | TRBV7-3 | TRBD2
CASSPAQVGTQYF | TGTGCCAGCAGCCCCGCCCAGGTCGGGACCCAGTACTTC | TRBJ2-5 | few | TRBV11-2 | NA
CASSLAGTGGTGELFF | TGCGCCAGCAGCTTGGCCGGGACAGGGGGCACCGGGGAGCTGTTTTTT | TRBJ2-2 | NA | TRBV5-1 | TRBD1
CASTRGRVINQPQHF | TGTGCCAGCACTAGGGGACGGGTTATCAATCAGCCCCAGCATTTT | TRBJ1-5 | NA | TRBV19 | NA
CASSWGQGNTEAFF | TGCGCCAGCAGCTGGGGACAGGGGAACACTGAAGCTTTCTTT | TRBJ1-1 | NA | TRBV5-1 | TRBD1
CASSTPWTALAEKLFF | TGTGCCAGCAGTACCCCGTGGACGGCCCTCGCCGAAAAACTGTTTTTT | TRBJ1-4 | NA | TRBV28 | NA
CASSVRLEAEQYF | TGTGCCAGCAGTGTTCGCCTGGAGGCCGAGCAGTACTTC | TRBJ2-7 | NA | TRBV6-1 | NA
CASSVDAGTGVIPDTQYF | TGTGCCAGCAGCGTAGACGCCGGGACAGGGGTCATCCCAGATACGCAGTATTTT | TRBJ2-3 | NA | TRBV9 | TRBD1
CASSLEPPGTGELFF | TGTGCCAGCAGCTTAGAACCTCCGGGGACCGGGGAGCTGTTTTTT | TRBJ2-2 | NA | TRBV7-9 | NA
CASSLSPPLLNTEAFF | TGTGCCAGCAGTTTATCCCCTCCCCTTCTGAACACTGAAGCTTTCTTT | TRBJ1-1 | NA | TRBV27 | NA
CASSDPGTSGYNEQFF | TGTGCCAGCAGTGACCCCGGGACTAGCGGTTACAATGAGCAGTTCTTC | TRBJ2-1 | NA | TRBV25-1 | TRBD2
CASSLGQGGGEKLFF | TGCGCCAGCAGCCTGGGACAGGGAGGAGGTGAAAAACTGTTTTTT | TRBJ1-4 | NA | TRBV5-1 | TRBD1
CASMARLGAYNEQFF | TGTGCCAGCATGGCCCGACTAGGGGCCTACAATGAGCAGTTCTTC | TRBJ2-1 | NA | TRBV27 | NA
CASSVDHEQYF | TGTGCCAGCAGCGTTGACCACGAGCAGTACTTC | TRBJ2-7 | NA | TRBV2 | NA
CSVGTSGINEQFF | TGCAGCGTGGGGACTAGCGGGATTAATGAGCAGTTCTTC | TRBJ2-1 | NA | TRBV29-1 | TRBD2
CASSQPRDRVFTEAFF | TGTGCCAGCAGCCAGCCCCGGGACAGGGTCTTTACTGAAGCTTTCTTT | TRBJ1-1 | NA | TRBV16 | TRBD1
CASSLVVTGAGDTQYF | TGTGCCAGCAGCTTAGTTGTAACGGGGGCCGGAGATACGCAGTATTTT | TRBJ2-3 | NA | TRBV11-2 | NA
CATTNDIFSSGNTIYF | TGTGCCACCACCAATGACATCTTTAGCTCTGGAAACACCATATATTTT | TRBJ1-3 | NA | TRBV15 | NA
CASSLQRLAGYNEQFF | TGTGCCAGCAGCTTGCAAAGACTAGCTGGCTACAATGAGCAGTTCTTC | TRBJ2-1 | NA | TRBV7-9 | TRBD2
CASSAGTSSQETQYF | TGTGCCAGCAGCGCCGGGACTAGCAGCCAAGAGACCCAGTACTTC | TRBJ2-5 | NA | TRBV9 | TRBD2
CASSKLAGDETQYF | TGTGCCAGCAGTAAACTAGCGGGAGATGAGACCCAGTACTTC | TRBJ2-5 | NA | TRBV6-5 | TRBD2
CASSLEGQGGYTF | TGCGCCAGCAGCTTGGAAGGCCAGGGTGGCTACACCTTC | TRBJ1-2 | NA | TRBV5-1 | NA
CSVESGDRPLVFF | TGCAGCGTTGAATCGGGGGACAGGCCCTTAGTTTTCTTT | TRBJ1-1 | NA | TRBV29-1 | TRBD1
CASRLTSTDTQYF | TGCGCCAGCAGGCTCACTAGCACAGATACGCAGTATTTT | TRBJ2-3 | NA | TRBV10-2 | NA
CASSVGASGIDEQFF | TGTGCCAGCAGCGTAGGTGCTAGCGGGATCGATGAGCAGTTCTTC | TRBJ2-1 | NA | TRBV9 | TRBD2
CASSPQGDNSPLHF | TGTGCCAGCAGCCCCCAGGGGGATAATTCACCCCTCCACTTT | TRBJ1-6 | NA | TRBV7-2 | TRBD1
CASSQGRGTSAIYEQYF | TGTGCCAGCAGCCAAGGGCGGGGGACTAGCGCGATCTACGAGCAGTACTTC | TRBJ2-7 | NA | TRBV14 | TRBD2
CASSPDGLNTEAFF | TGTGCCAGCAGCCCCGATGGATTGAACACTGAAGCTTTCTTT | TRBJ1-1 | NA | TRBV7-3 | NA
CASSPGTSLYYEQYF | TGCGCCAGCAGCCCAGGGACTAGTCTATACTACGAGCAGTACTTC | TRBJ2-7 | NA | TRBV5-1 | TRBD2
CSVPTLGQETQYF | TGCAGCGTCCCAACCCTGGGCCAAGAGACCCAGTACTTC | TRBJ2-5 | NA | TRBV29-1 | NA
CASSIDRKNIQYF | TGTGCCAGTAGTATCGATAGAAAAAACATTCAGTACTTC | TRBJ2-4 | NA | TRBV19 | NA
CASTRQYSGANVLTF | TGTGCCAGCACTCGACAGTACTCTGGGGCCAACGTCCTGACTTTC | TRBJ2-6 | NA | TRBV28 | NA
CASSFRPIKETQYF | TGTGCCAGCAGCTTTCGGCCGATCAAAGAGACCCAGTACTTC | TRBJ2-5 | NA | TRBV7-2 | NA
CASSVGGGRSKNIQYF | TGTGCCAGCAGTGTTGGAGGGGGCAGATCCAAAAACATTCAGTACTTC | TRBJ2-4 | NA | TRBV6-1 | NA
CASSFLADYNEKLFF | TGTGCCAGCAGCTTTTTGGCTGACTATAATGAAAAACTGTTTTTT | TRBJ1-4 | NA | TRBV7-9 | NA
CASSEYGRANTGELFF | TGTGCCAGCAGTGAATATGGGCGTGCGAACACCGGGGAGCTGTTTTTT | TRBJ2-2 | NA | TRBV25-1 | NA
CASSDSTGSEQFF | TGTGCCAGCAGTGACTCGACGGGCAGTGAGCAGTTCTTC | TRBJ2-1 | NA | TRBV6-4 | NA
CSVGGRGHNEQFF | TGCAGCGTTGGAGGCAGGGGGCACAATGAGCAGTTCTTC | TRBJ2-1 | NA | TRBV29-1 | TRBD1
CASSLEQGMTNEKLFF | TGTGCCAGCAGCTTAGAACAGGGCATGACTAATGAAAAACTGTTTTTT | TRBJ1-4 | NA | TRBV7-8 | NA